This is a list of T cell receptor beta chains from one sample in a study of HIV-infected patients and healthy controls. TCRdb re-derived calls from the 5' RACE reads in MiXCR, one entry per CDR3 protein. In the table there are over 55,000 distinct CDR3 sequences, about 16% of which are singletons. Sequencing used CD4+ T cells from blood. These receptors were collected from a human donor in good health. Each CDR3 is given with its conserved first and last residue. The order of the fields is CDR3 protein, CDR3 DNA, clone size, J gene, D gene, V gene. A D gene is named only where the DNA matches it firmly. Size is omitted from some rows. Given values are once, few, many or a class for expanded clones.

cdr3_aa: CASRPFNSGNTIYF
cdr3_nt: TGTGCCAGCAGGCCTTTTAACTCTGGAAACACCATATATTTT
clone_size: many
j_call: TRBJ1-3
d_call: NA
v_call: TRBV2

cdr3_aa: CASSSGQIYEQYF
cdr3_nt: TGTGCCAGCAGCTCGGGACAGATCTACGAGCAGTACTTC
clone_size: many
j_call: TRBJ2-7
d_call: TRBD1
v_call: TRBV7-2

cdr3_aa: CAWSGKGGSGKPQYF
cdr3_nt: TGTGCCTGGAGTGGGAAGGGTGGTAGCGGGAAGCCCCAGTACTTC
clone_size: NA
j_call: TRBJ2-5
d_call: TRBD2
v_call: TRBV30

cdr3_aa: CASRPTGLTGELFF
cdr3_nt: TGTGCCAGCAGGCCGACAGGGCTCACCGGGGAGCTGTTTTTT
clone_size: NA
j_call: TRBJ2-2
d_call: TRBD1
v_call: TRBV6-4

cdr3_aa: CASSLTTGEGYGYTF
cdr3_nt: TGTGCCAGCAGTCTTACCACGGGGGAGGGCTATGGCTACACCTTC
clone_size: few
j_call: TRBJ1-2
d_call: NA
v_call: TRBV28

cdr3_aa: CASSVTGNPMNTEAFF
cdr3_nt: TGCGCCAGCAGCGTGACAGGGAACCCCATGAACACTGAAGCTTTCTTT
clone_size: NA
j_call: TRBJ1-1
d_call: TRBD1
v_call: TRBV5-1

cdr3_aa: CASSGQGTNTGELFF
cdr3_nt: TGTGCCAGCAGTGGGCAGGGGACGAACACCGGGGAGCTGTTTTTT
clone_size: many
j_call: TRBJ2-2
d_call: NA
v_call: TRBV2

cdr3_aa: CASSLGQGQIYGYTF
cdr3_nt: TGTGCCAGCAGCTTAGGCCAGGGGCAAATCTATGGCTACACCTTC
clone_size: few
j_call: TRBJ1-2
d_call: NA
v_call: TRBV11-3

cdr3_aa: CASSPQTSGSNTGELFF
cdr3_nt: TGTGCCAGCAGCCCCCAAACAAGCGGCTCTAACACCGGGGAGCTGTTTTTT
clone_size: few
j_call: TRBJ2-2
d_call: NA
v_call: TRBV9

cdr3_aa: CASSPASGLAHEQYF
cdr3_nt: TGTGCCAGCAGCCCCGCATCGGGACTAGCCCACGAGCAGTACTTC
clone_size: few
j_call: TRBJ2-7
d_call: TRBD2
v_call: TRBV28

cdr3_aa: CASSQGYPGQGYGELFF
cdr3_nt: TGTGCCAGCAGCCAAGGGTACCCCGGACAGGGTTACGGGGAGCTGTTTTTT
clone_size: many
j_call: TRBJ2-2
d_call: TRBD1
v_call: TRBV14

cdr3_aa: CASSPELRGGANEKLFF
cdr3_nt: TGCGCCAGCAGCCCCGAACTCCGCGGAGGGGCTAATGAAAAACTGTTTTTT
clone_size: many
j_call: TRBJ1-4
d_call: NA
v_call: TRBV4-3

cdr3_aa: CASSFANGAEKLFF
cdr3_nt: TGTGCCAGCAGCTTCGCGAACGGGGCTGAAAAACTGTTTTTT
clone_size: many
j_call: TRBJ1-4
d_call: NA
v_call: TRBV11-2

cdr3_aa: CSASPGRRAFSYEQYF
cdr3_nt: TGCAGTGCTAGTCCGGGACGGAGGGCCTTCTCCTACGAGCAGTACTTC
clone_size: few
j_call: TRBJ2-7
d_call: NA
v_call: TRBV20-1

cdr3_aa: CASSPSRQGRANEKLFF
cdr3_nt: TGTGCCAGCAGCCCTAGTCGGCAGGGCCGAGCTAATGAAAAACTGTTTTTT
clone_size: many
j_call: TRBJ1-4
d_call: NA
v_call: TRBV21-1

cdr3_aa: CASSWGTDNEQFF
cdr3_nt: TGTGCCAGCAGCTGGGGGACCGACAATGAGCAGTTCTTC
clone_size: NA
j_call: TRBJ2-1
d_call: NA
v_call: TRBV5-5

cdr3_aa: CASSPGKATYNEQFF
cdr3_nt: TGTGCCAGCAGCCCTGGGAAGGCTACTTACAATGAGCAGTTCTTC
clone_size: NA
j_call: TRBJ2-1
d_call: NA
v_call: TRBV7-2

cdr3_aa: CASSEGSDTEAFF
cdr3_nt: TGTGCCAGCAGTGAAGGCAGCGACACTGAAGCTTTCTTT
clone_size: many
j_call: TRBJ1-1
d_call: NA
v_call: TRBV2

cdr3_aa: CASSSRPGTGVGAMDEQYF
cdr3_nt: TGTGCCAGCAGTTCCCGTCCCGGGACAGGGGTTGGGGCAATGGACGAGCAGTACTTC
clone_size: NA
j_call: TRBJ2-7
d_call: TRBD1
v_call: TRBV12-3/TRBV12-4

cdr3_aa: CASSLAGLEETQYF
cdr3_nt: TGTGCCAGCAGCTTAGCGGGTTTGGAAGAGACCCAGTACTTC
clone_size: few
j_call: TRBJ2-5
d_call: NA
v_call: TRBV7-2

cdr3_aa: CSVRGRGIDTQYF
cdr3_nt: TGCAGCGTTCGCGGCAGGGGCATAGATACGCAGTATTTT
clone_size: NA
j_call: TRBJ2-3
d_call: NA
v_call: TRBV29-1

cdr3_aa: CSARNPTGRGGGEQFF
cdr3_nt: TGCAGTGCTAGAAATCCCACCGGGAGGGGTGGTGGTGAGCAGTTCTTC
clone_size: many
j_call: TRBJ2-1
d_call: TRBD2
v_call: TRBV20-1

cdr3_aa: CASSPRRRENEKLFF
cdr3_nt: TGTGCCAGCAGTCCCCGGAGGCGGGAAAATGAAAAACTGTTTTTT
clone_size: once
j_call: TRBJ1-4
d_call: NA
v_call: TRBV12-3/TRBV12-4

cdr3_aa: CAISDPGQGKGEQYF
cdr3_nt: TGTGCCATCAGTGACCCGGGACAGGGTAAAGGGGAGCAGTACTTC
clone_size: NA
j_call: TRBJ2-7
d_call: TRBD1
v_call: TRBV10-3

cdr3_aa: CASSRRAGGGQEDTQYF
cdr3_nt: TGCGCCAGCAGCCGGAGAGCGGGGGGAGGTCAAGAAGATACGCAGTATTTT
clone_size: few
j_call: TRBJ2-3
d_call: TRBD2
v_call: TRBV4-1

cdr3_aa: CASSLRHVANTGELFF
cdr3_nt: TGTGCCAGCAGCCTGCGACATGTCGCGAACACCGGGGAGCTGTTTTTT
clone_size: NA
j_call: TRBJ2-2
d_call: NA
v_call: TRBV7-2

cdr3_aa: CSAKYRGRDSPLHF
cdr3_nt: TGCAGTGCTAAATACAGGGGGCGGGATTCACCCCTCCACTTT
clone_size: many
j_call: TRBJ1-6
d_call: TRBD1
v_call: TRBV20-1

cdr3_aa: CASSRGLRETQYF
cdr3_nt: TGTGCCAGTAGTAGGGGGCTGAGGGAGACCCAGTACTTC
clone_size: NA
j_call: TRBJ2-5
d_call: NA
v_call: TRBV19

cdr3_aa: CASSFRRTLVGVQYF
cdr3_nt: TGTGCCAGCAGTTTTCGCCGGACGCTAGTTGGAGTGCAGTACTTC
clone_size: NA
j_call: TRBJ2-7
d_call: NA
v_call: TRBV27

cdr3_aa: CASSEGLATDTQYF
cdr3_nt: TGTGCCAGCAGTGAAGGGCTAGCAACCGATACGCAGTATTTT
clone_size: NA
j_call: TRBJ2-3
d_call: NA
v_call: TRBV25-1

cdr3_aa: CASSLGPGRSGNTIYF
cdr3_nt: TGTGCCAGCAGTTTAGGCCCGGGCCGCTCTGGAAACACCATATATTTT
clone_size: NA
j_call: TRBJ1-3
d_call: NA
v_call: TRBV12-3/TRBV12-4

cdr3_aa: CASSRGANTGELFF
cdr3_nt: TGTGCCAGCAGCCGAGGCGCGAACACCGGGGAGCTGTTTTTT
clone_size: many
j_call: TRBJ2-2
d_call: NA
v_call: TRBV3-1

cdr3_aa: CSARDPGGLATDTQYF
cdr3_nt: TGCAGTGCTAGAGATCCGGGGGGGTTGGCCACAGATACGCAGTATTTT
clone_size: NA
j_call: TRBJ2-3
d_call: TRBD2
v_call: TRBV20-1

cdr3_aa: CSATNRGRDTDTQYF
cdr3_nt: TGCAGTGCTACAAACAGGGGGCGTGACACAGATACGCAGTATTTT
clone_size: few
j_call: TRBJ2-3
d_call: TRBD1
v_call: TRBV20-1

cdr3_aa: CASSITQRTRTDTQYF
cdr3_nt: TGTGCCAGCAGTATTACACAGCGGACTCGCACAGATACGCAGTATTTT
clone_size: NA
j_call: TRBJ2-3
d_call: NA
v_call: TRBV27

cdr3_aa: CASRPAGNSYGYTF
cdr3_nt: TGTGCCAGCAGGCCTGCAGGGAATTCTTATGGCTACACCTTC
clone_size: many
j_call: TRBJ1-2
d_call: NA
v_call: TRBV27

cdr3_aa: CATRGAGGRNEQFF
cdr3_nt: TGTGCCACCCGGGGGGCGGGAGGACGAAATGAGCAGTTCTTC
clone_size: few
j_call: TRBJ2-1
d_call: TRBD2
v_call: TRBV6-6